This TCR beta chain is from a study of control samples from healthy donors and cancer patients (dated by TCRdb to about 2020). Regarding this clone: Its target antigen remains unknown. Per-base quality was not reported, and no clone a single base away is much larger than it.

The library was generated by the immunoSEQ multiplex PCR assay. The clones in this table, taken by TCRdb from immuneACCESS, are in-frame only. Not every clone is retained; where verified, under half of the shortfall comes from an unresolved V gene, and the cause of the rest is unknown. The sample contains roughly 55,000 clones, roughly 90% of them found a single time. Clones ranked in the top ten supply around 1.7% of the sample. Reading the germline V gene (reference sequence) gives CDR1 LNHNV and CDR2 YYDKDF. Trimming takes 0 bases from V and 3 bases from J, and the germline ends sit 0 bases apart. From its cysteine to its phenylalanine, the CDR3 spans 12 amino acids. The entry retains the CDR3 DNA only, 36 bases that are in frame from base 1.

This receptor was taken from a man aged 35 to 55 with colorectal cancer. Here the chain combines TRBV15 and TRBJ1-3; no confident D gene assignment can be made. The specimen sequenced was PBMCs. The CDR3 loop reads CATSRDGNTIYF. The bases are TGTGCCACCAGCAGAGATGGAAACACCATATATTTT.